There are many counts of the clone carrying this T cell receptor beta chain. Its antigen is not identified. The data originate from a study of CD8+CD57+ T cells in acquired aplastic anemia. Study details: DNA per sorted CD4+ or CD8+ sample ranged about 0.18 to 30 ug, averaging 3.2 ug. CD4+ cells from healthy donors averaged around 10 million reads. General study results and limits: The same twenty-nine CD8+ CDR3 sequences occurred in patients and in controls. Controls did not differ significantly from patients in CD8+ Simpson's diversity.

The germline gives CDR1 ENHRY, CDR2 SYGVKD. The CDR3 runs 14 residues. With 6 bases clipped from V and 5 bases from J, the junction kept 7 bases outside the gene matches. Profiling of TCR beta VDJ combinations and CDR3 sequences used genomic DNA as template. TCRdb called the reads again in MiXCR, with one record for every CDR3 protein. The sample includes about 190,000 distinct CDR3 sequences, roughly half of them seen just once. Sequencing was performed on sorted CD4+, CD8+, or CD8+CD57+ T cells (not recorded which) from PBMCs. The origin of this receptor is a human donor in good health, serving as a control. The chain carries TRBV10-3 and TRBJ2-5; 9 nucleotides align to TRBD1. The CDR3 loop reads CAIRGDREGETQYF. The CDR3 nucleotides are TGTGCCATCAGAGGGGACAGGGAGGGGGAGACCCAGTACTTC.